These 18 T cell receptor beta chains came from one sample sequenced in a study of CD8+ T cells in alopecia areata. RNA extraction was followed by reverse transcription into cDNA, which acted as the sequencing template. Sequencing was performed with immunoSEQ multiplex PCR; in TCRdb, only in-frame clones are kept and a portion is missing. In the table there are about 180,000 clones, around 64% of which are singletons. The source was CD8+ T cells sorted from blood, collected at week 0. Source of these receptors: a human donor with alopecia areata.

The chain combines TRBV13 with TRBJ2-5, with D unclear. The V end was cut by 2 bases, the J end by 5 bases, with 6 bases between. In germline, CDR1 is PRHDT, CDR2 FYEKMQ (reference sequence). The CDR3 length is 12 residues. CDR3 in amino acids: CASSLLGETQYF. The CDR3 DNA reads TGTGCCAGCAGCTTACTGGGGGAGACCCAGTACTTC. Variable domain in full (rest from reference TRBV13 and TRBJ2-5): AAGVIQSPRHLIKEKRETATLKCYPIPRHDTVYWYQQGPGQDPQFLISFYEKMQSDKGSIPDRFSAQQFSDYHSELNMSSLELGDSALYFCASSLLGETQYFGPGTRLLVL.

A note on this clone: Other DNA sequences of this sample code for an identical CDR3. This chain links TRBV30 with TRBJ2-2; TRBD1 aligns across 7 bases. The J segment lost 5 bases and the V segment lost 2 bases, leaving 5 bases of the junction unmatched. The CDR3 is 14 residues long. From germline, CDR1 is GTSNPN and CDR2 SVGIG (reference sequence). CDR3 coding DNA: TGTGCCTGGAGTTCAGGGGGAAGGACCGGGGAGCTGTTTTTT. Translation gives CAWSSGGRTGELFF.

This chain connects TRBV2 to TRBJ2-5; unclear D gene. Trimming stripped 10 bases from V and 5 bases from J, with 8 bases between. Germline loops: CDR1 SNHLY, CDR2 FYNNEI. CDR3 length equals 10 residues. CDR3 DNA sequence: TGTGCCATCAACCGGGAGACCCAGTACTTC. This codes for CAINRETQYF. The full variable domain, completed using reference TRBV2 and TRBJ2-5, is EPEVTQTPSHQVTQMGQEVILRCVPISNHLYFYWYRQILGQKVEFLVSFYNNEISEKSEIFDDQFSVERPDGSNFTLKIRSTKLEDSAMYFCAINRETQYFGPGTRLLVL.

The CDR3 coding sequence is TGTGCCAGCAGCACCCCTTCCGGGACTAGCGGCTCCTACAATGAGCAGTTCTTC. This sequence encodes CASSTPSGTSGSYNEQFF. V usage is TRBV9 and J usage is TRBJ2-1, with TRBD2 identical over 11 bases. The CDR3 has 18 amino acids. The germline V gene encodes CDR1 SGDLS and CDR2 YYNGEE. After removal of 4 bases from V and 0 bases from J, the junction contained 9 bases not matched to a gene.

CDR3 sequence: CAVAGQGVYEQYF. The CDR3 coding sequence is TGTGCCGTGGCGGGACAGGGGGTCTACGAGCAGTACTTC. V is TRBV10-3 and J is TRBJ2-7; 11 bases are a match to TRBD1. J gave up 3 bases and V 11 bases, and 6 bases lay outside the gene matches. This CDR3 region has 13 residues. The germline gives CDR1 ENHRY, CDR2 SYGVKD.

This chain connects TRBV27 to TRBJ2-5, with D hard to call. CDR1 is MNHEY and CDR2 is SMNVEV in the germline V gene (reference sequence). The V end lost 6 bases, the J end lost 1 base, and 9 bases lay between the germline ends. The CDR3 is made up of 13 amino acids. The CDR3, as DNA: TGTGCCAGCAGGGGCTGGGGCCAAGAGACCCAGTACTTC. Its protein is CASRGWGQETQYF.

V and J are TRBV12-5 and TRBJ1-2; D possibly corresponds to TRBD1 (6 bases). This CDR3 has 13 residues. Germline values: CDR1 LGHNT, CDR2 FRNRAP. V gave up 3 bases and J gave up 2 bases, with 7 bases separating them. The CDR3 DNA follows: TGTGCTAGTGGTTTAGGACAGAACTATGGCTACACCTTC. It yields the protein CASGLGQNYGYTF.

The chain's CDR3 is CASSVDRGQETQYF. In DNA form, the CDR3 reads TGTGCCAGCAGCGTCGACAGGGGTCAAGAGACCCAGTACTTC. The chain employs TRBV9 and TRBJ2-5; 8 nucleotides align to TRBD1. The CDR3 has 14 amino acids. The germline gives CDR1 SGDLS, CDR2 YYNGEE. V shed 2 bases and J 2 bases; nucleotides not matched to a gene: 2.

The V gene is TRBV6-1, the J gene TRBJ2-7; 10 nucleotides line up with TRBD1. The V gene end was trimmed by 6 bases and the J gene end by 2 bases; junction bases not matched to a gene: 4. CDR3 length: 14 residues. The germline V gene encodes CDR1 MNHNS and CDR2 SASEGT. CDR3 bases: TGTGCCAGCAGCGACAGGGGGCATCCCTACGAGCAGTACTTC. Translation gives CASSDRGHPYEQYF.

In DNA, the CDR3 is TGTGCCAGCAGCTTAGGAGGGACACCTAAGCAGTTCTTC. Its translation is CASSLGGTPKQFF. The chain recombines TRBV7-2 with TRBJ2-1; D possibly corresponds to TRBD1 (6 bases). The CDR3 length is 13 residues. From germline, CDR1 is SGHTA and CDR2 FQGNSA. Trimming left V 1 base short and J 11 bases short, with 12 bases between.

The chain employs TRBV5-5 and TRBJ2-7; the match to TRBD2 covers 8 bases. The CDR3 has 17 amino acids. CDR1 is SGHKS, CDR2 YYEKEE, per germline (reference sequence). V shed 1 base and J 3 bases; nucleotides not matched to a gene: 12. The chain's CDR3 is CASSLRGGPGANYEQYF. CDR3 nucleotide sequence: TGTGCCAGCAGCTTGCGCGGGGGGCCAGGGGCCAACTACGAGCAGTACTTC.

This clone was found once. The CDR3 DNA reads TGTGCCAGCAGTTACGGGAACAGGGTGGGGAATGAGCAGTTCTTC. Amino acid sequence: CASSYGNRVGNEQFF. V is TRBV6-5 and J is TRBJ2-1, with D perhaps matching TRBD1 (6 bases). The V gene's germline CDR1 is MNHEY and CDR2 SVGAGI. CDR3 size: 15 residues. V was clipped by 2 bases and J by 7 bases, with 15 bases between them.

The genes are TRBV5-1 and TRBJ1-5, with a tentative D call TRBD1 (6 bases). Deletions cut 0 bases from V and 1 base from J, with 8 bases between. This CDR3 region has 15 residues. Germline loops: CDR1 SGHRS, CDR2 YFSETQ. The CDR3 nucleotides read TGCGCCAGCAGCTTGGGGACAGTCAGCAATCAGCCCCAGCATTTT. This gives the protein CASSLGTVSNQPQHF.

This chain joins TRBV7-9 and TRBJ1-2; D is unclear. This CDR3 has 14 amino acids. V lost 3 bases to trimming and J lost 1 base, with 9 bases between them. The germline CDR1 and CDR2 sequences are SEHNR and FQNEAQ (reference sequence). The CDR3 DNA reads as TGTGCCAGCAGCTTCCTACAGAATAACTATGGCTACACCTTC. This encodes CASSFLQNNYGYTF.

The J gene is TRBJ1-1, the V gene TRBV13; perhaps TRBD1 as D (5 bases). V was clipped by 4 bases and J by 6 bases, with 18 bases between them. From germline, CDR1 is PRHDT and CDR2 FYEKMQ (reference sequence). The CDR3 is 15 amino acids. This CDR3 is CASSYLGGGSSEAFF. The CDR3 DNA sequence: TGTGCCAGCAGCTACCTAGGCGGGGGGAGCTCTGAAGCTTTCTTT.

J is TRBJ1-4 and V is TRBV7-8; 7 bases match TRBD1. CDR1 is SGHVS and CDR2 is FQNEAQ in the germline V gene. The CDR3 length is 15 residues. The trim removed 4 bases at V and 3 bases at J, leaving 5 bases unmatched. The CDR3 loop reads CASSSTGDPNEKLFF. The CDR3 DNA sequence: TGTGCCAGCAGCTCCACAGGGGATCCTAATGAAAAACTGTTTTTT. Based on the CDR3 plus reference TRBV7-8 and TRBJ1-4, the full variable domain is GAGVSQSPRYKVAKRGQDVALRCDPISGHVSLFWYQQALGQGPEFLTYFQNEAQLDKSGLPSDRFFAERPEGSVSTLKIQRTQQEDSAVYLCASSSTGDPNEKLFFGSGTQLSVL.

A word on this clone: The germline gene is not matched at one end of the junction; a read error may be the cause. This chain links TRBV7-7 with TRBJ2-7, with D maybe TRBD2 (6 bases). Germline CDR1 is SSHAT and CDR2 is FNYEAQ (reference sequence). This CDR3 has 14 residues. In nucleotides, the CDR3 is TGTGCTAGCAGCTTAACAGCGGAGGGCTACGAGCAGTACTTC. Amino acids: CASSLTAEGYEQYF.

V and J are TRBV6-5 and TRBJ2-1; D unclear. The V and J ends lost 0 bases and 3 bases respectively, with 9 bases between them. This CDR3 contains 15 residues. Germline lookup yields CDR1 MNHEY and CDR2 SVGAGI. The CDR3, as DNA: TGTGCCAGCAGTTACTCGATGGCCGGCTACAATGAGCAGTTCTTC. Translation: CASSYSMAGYNEQFF.